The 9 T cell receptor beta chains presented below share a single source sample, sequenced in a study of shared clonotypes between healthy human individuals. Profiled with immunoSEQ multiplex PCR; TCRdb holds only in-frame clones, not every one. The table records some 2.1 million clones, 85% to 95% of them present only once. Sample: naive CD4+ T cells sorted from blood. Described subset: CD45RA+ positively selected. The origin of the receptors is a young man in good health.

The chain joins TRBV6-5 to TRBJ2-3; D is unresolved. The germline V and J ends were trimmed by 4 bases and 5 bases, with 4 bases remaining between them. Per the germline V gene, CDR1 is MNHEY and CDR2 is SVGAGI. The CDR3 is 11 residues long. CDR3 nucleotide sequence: TGTGCCAGCAGTTTAAAAGATACGCAGTATTTT. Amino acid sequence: CASSLKDTQYF.

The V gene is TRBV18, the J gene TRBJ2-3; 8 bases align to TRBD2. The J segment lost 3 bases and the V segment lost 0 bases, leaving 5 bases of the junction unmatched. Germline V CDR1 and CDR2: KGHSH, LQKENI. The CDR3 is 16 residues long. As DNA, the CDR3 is TGTGCCAGCTCACCACCCCCGGGAGGGCCGACAGATACGCAGTATTTT. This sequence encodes CASSPPPGGPTDTQYF.

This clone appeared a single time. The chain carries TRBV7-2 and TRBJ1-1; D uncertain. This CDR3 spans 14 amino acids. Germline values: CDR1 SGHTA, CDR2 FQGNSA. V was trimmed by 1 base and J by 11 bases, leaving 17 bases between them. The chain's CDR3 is CASSLGGSTLEAFF. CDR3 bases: TGTGCCAGCAGCTTAGGAGGGAGCACCCTTGAGGCTTTCTTT. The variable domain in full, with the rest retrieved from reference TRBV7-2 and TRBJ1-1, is GAGVSQSPSNKVTEKGKDVELRCDPISGHTALYWYRQSLGQGLEFLIYFQGNSAPDKSGLPSDRFSAERTGGSVSTLTIQRTQQEDSAVYLCASSLGGSTLEAFFGQGTRLTVV.

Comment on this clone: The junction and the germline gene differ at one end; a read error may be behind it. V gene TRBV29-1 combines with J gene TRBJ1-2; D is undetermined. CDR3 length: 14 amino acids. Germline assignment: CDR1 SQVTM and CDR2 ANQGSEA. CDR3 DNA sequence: TGCAGCGTTGAAGGGGCAGAATACTTCTATGGCCACACCTTC. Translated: CSVEGAEYFYGHTF.

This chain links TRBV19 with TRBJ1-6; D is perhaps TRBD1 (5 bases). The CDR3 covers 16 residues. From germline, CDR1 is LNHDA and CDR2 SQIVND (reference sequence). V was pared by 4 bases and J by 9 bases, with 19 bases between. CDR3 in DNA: TGTGCCAGTAGTACCTTGGCGGGGGAGGCTAGTTCACCCCTCCACTTT. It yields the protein CASSTLAGEASSPLHF.

Here the CDR3 DNA reads TGTGCCAGCAGCCCCGACTATCACCAAGAGACCCAGTACTTC. Amino acid sequence: CASSPDYHQETQYF. The V gene is TRBV9, the J gene TRBJ2-5; a possible D gene is TRBD2 (5 bases). The V gene's germline CDR1 is SGDLS and CDR2 YYNGEE. The germline V and J ends were trimmed by 4 bases and 0 bases, with 10 bases remaining between them. CDR3 length: 14 residues.

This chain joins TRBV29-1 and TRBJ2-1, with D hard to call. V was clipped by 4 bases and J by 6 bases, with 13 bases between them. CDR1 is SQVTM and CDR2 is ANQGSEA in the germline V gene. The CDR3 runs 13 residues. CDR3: CSVAGFVSNEQFF. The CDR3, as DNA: TGCAGCGTTGCCGGGTTTGTTTCCAATGAGCAGTTCTTC.

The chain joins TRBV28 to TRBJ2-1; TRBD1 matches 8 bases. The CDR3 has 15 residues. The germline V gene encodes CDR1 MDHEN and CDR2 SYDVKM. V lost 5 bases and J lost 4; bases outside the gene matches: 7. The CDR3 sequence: CASSPGTGSYNEQFF. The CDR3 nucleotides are TGTGCCAGCAGTCCCGGGACAGGATCGTACAATGAGCAGTTCTTC.

CDR3 loop: CASSYPLGQGFTGELFF. CDR3 nucleotide sequence: TGTGCCAGCAGCTATCCCCTGGGACAGGGGTTCACCGGGGAGCTGTTTTTT. The V call is TRBV7-9, the J call TRBJ2-2; 10 bases line up with TRBD1. The germline gives CDR1 SEHNR, CDR2 FQNEAQ (reference sequence). The CDR3 contains 17 residues. V was pared by 4 bases and J by 4 bases, with 9 bases of the junction left unmatched.